The 13 T cell receptor beta chains presented below share a single source sample, sequenced in a study of Graves' ophthalmopathy and Graves' hyperthyroidism. TCR beta CDR3 regions were amplified from RNA transcripts. HTBI-primed first-round RT-PCR preceded second-round multiplex PCR. In TCRdb, the multiplex PCR reads were re-called with MiXCR into one record per CDR3 protein. Here the sample spans about 370,000 distinct CDR3 sequences, approximately 18% being singletons. The specimen sequenced was peripheral blood. The origin of the receptors is an adult woman with stable Graves' hyperthyroidism.

This clonotype was seen at least ten times. The rearrangement links TRBV28 to TRBJ1-5; TRBD1 might be the D (6 bases). The CDR3 has 14 amino acids. Between the trimmed V and J ends, which lost 8 bases and 3 bases, there was a span of 14 bases. CDR1 is MDHEN, CDR2 SYDVKM, per germline. DNA for the CDR3: TGTGCCAGCGGTCGGACAGTCCCCAATCAGCCCCAGCATTTT. Amino acid sequence: CASGRTVPNQPQHF.

The chain links TRBV4-1 to TRBJ2-7; D is uncertain. V gave up 4 bases and J gave up 1 base, with 17 bases separating them. The CDR3 has 16 residues. The germline CDR1 and CDR2 sequences are MGHRA and YSYEKL. Here the CDR3 reads CASSPTPVPGSYEQYF. The CDR3 DNA follows: TGCGCCAGCAGCCCTACCCCGGTTCCTGGATCCTACGAGCAGTACTTC.

V and J are TRBV9 and TRBJ2-7; 7 bases line up with TRBD1. CDR1 and CDR2 (germline): SGDLS, YYNGEE. With 6 bases clipped from V and 0 bases from J, the junction kept 6 bases outside the gene matches. This CDR3 region has 14 residues. The CDR3 coding sequence is TGTGCCAGCACCCCGACAGGGAACTCCTACGAGCAGTACTTC. Its protein is CASTPTGNSYEQYF.

This clonotype was observed at least ten times. The V gene is TRBV28, the J gene TRBJ2-7, with D possibly matching TRBD2 (5 bases). The CDR3 covers 13 residues. The V end was cut by 2 bases, the J end by 4 bases, with 9 bases between. From germline, CDR1 is MDHEN and CDR2 SYDVKM. Here the CDR3 reads CASSLRRAYEQYF. The CDR3, as DNA: TGTGCCAGCAGTTTACGGCGGGCTTACGAGCAGTACTTC.

This clonotype was counted ten times or more. The chain recombines TRBV24-1 with TRBJ2-2; 7 bases match TRBD1. From germline, CDR1 is KGHDR and CDR2 SFDVKD. The length of the CDR3 is 14 residues. With 4 bases clipped from V and 6 bases from J, the junction kept 4 bases outside the gene matches. The CDR3 region is CATSETGSAGELFF. The CDR3 DNA follows: TGTGCCACCAGTGAGACAGGGTCGGCCGGGGAGCTGTTTTTT.

This clonotype was recorded a few times. A junction end diverges from the germline sequence, so it may reflect a read error. This chain uses TRBV2 with TRBJ2-2; the D is unclear. CDR3 size: 13 residues. The V gene's germline CDR1 is SNHLY and CDR2 FYNNEI. The DNA for the CDR3 is TGTGCCAGCAGATCTTTGAACAGCGGGGAGCTGTTTTTT. It translates to CASRSLNSGELFF.

This clonotype was picked up many times. The chain recombines TRBV29-1 with TRBJ1-5; TRBD1 is a possible D gene (6 bases). CDR1 and CDR2 (germline): SQVTM, ANQGSEA. V was cut by 4 bases and J by 5 bases, with 9 bases left in between. The CDR3 contains 12 residues. Here the CDR3 reads CSVGGLYQPQHF. The CDR3 DNA is TGCAGCGTTGGGGGGCTTTATCAGCCCCAGCATTTT.

Ten or more counts support this clonotype. J is TRBJ2-7 and V is TRBV6-2 or TRBV6-3; D is unresolved. With 5 bases removed from V and 3 bases from J, the gap between germline ends came to 11 bases. The germline V gene encodes CDR1 MNHEY and CDR2 SVGEGT. This CDR3 contains 13 residues. The CDR3 DNA follows: TGTGCCAGCAGTAGGTCCCCTCTCTACGAGCAGTACTTC. This sequence encodes CASSRSPLYEQYF.

This clonotype was observed at least ten times. This chain links TRBV30 with TRBJ2-2; TRBD1 is a possible D gene (6 bases). V lost 4 bases and J 8 bases, leaving 14 bases between the germline ends. CDR1 and CDR2 (germline): GTSNPN, SVGIG (reference sequence). This CDR3 has 13 residues. This CDR3 is CAWNRQGLGELFF. DNA of the CDR3: TGTGCCTGGAACCGTCAGGGGCTAGGGGAGCTGTTTTTT.

This clonotype was picked up many times. The chain carries TRBV11-2 and TRBJ2-7; D is perhaps TRBD2 (6 bases). The V and J ends lost 4 bases and 6 bases respectively, with 19 bases between them. The CDR3 is 15 residues long. The V gene's germline CDR1 is SGHAT and CDR2 FQNNGV. CDR3 in amino acids: CASSSHRDFTREQYF. In nucleotides, the CDR3 is TGTGCCAGCAGCTCCCACCGGGACTTTACCCGCGAGCAGTACTTC.

This clonotype was detected ten times or more. CDR3 sequence (DNA): TGTGCCAGCAGCAGACCGGGACAGGGATTCTTTGGAAACACCATATATTTT. Its protein is CASSRPGQGFFGNTIYF. V is TRBV11-2 and J is TRBJ1-3; TRBD1 matches 9 bases. V gave up 5 bases and J gave up 3 bases; unmatched junction bases: 11. The germline V gene has CDR1 SGHAT and CDR2 FQNNGV. This CDR3 comprises 17 residues.

This chain links TRBV27 with TRBJ1-1; D gene unclear. The V and J ends lost 8 bases and 1 base respectively, with 23 bases between them. Looked up from germline, CDR1 is MNHEY and CDR2 is SMNVEV (reference sequence). The CDR3 contains 17 residues. The chain's CDR3 is CASLQRSFLEENTEAFF. DNA of the CDR3: TGTGCCAGCCTACAAAGGTCGTTTCTGGAAGAGAACACTGAAGCTTTCTTT.

The table lists this clonotype with many counts. This chain joins TRBV6-2 or TRBV6-3 and TRBJ1-1; D possibly corresponds to TRBD1 (5 bases). Germline assignment: CDR1 MNHEY and CDR2 SVGEGT. Trimming removed 4 bases at V and 11 bases at J, with 11 bases between. This CDR3 is built from 11 residues. Here the CDR3 DNA reads TGTGCCAGCAGTTCCTCAGGGCAGGCTTTCTTT. It codes for CASSSSGQAFF.